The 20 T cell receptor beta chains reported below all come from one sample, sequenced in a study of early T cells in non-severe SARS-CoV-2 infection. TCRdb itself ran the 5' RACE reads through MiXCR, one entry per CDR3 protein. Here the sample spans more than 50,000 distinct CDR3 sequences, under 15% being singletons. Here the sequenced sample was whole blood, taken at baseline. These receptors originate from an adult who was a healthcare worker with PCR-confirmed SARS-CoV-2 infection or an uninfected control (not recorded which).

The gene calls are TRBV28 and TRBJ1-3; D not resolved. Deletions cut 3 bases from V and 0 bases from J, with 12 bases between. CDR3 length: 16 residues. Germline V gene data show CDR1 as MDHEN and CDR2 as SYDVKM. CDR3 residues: CASSFSIGSSGNTIYF. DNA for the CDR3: TGTGCCAGCAGTTTCTCGATCGGGTCCTCTGGAAACACCATATATTTT.

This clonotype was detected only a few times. The CDR3 DNA reads TGTGCCAGCAGTTTACCAAGCCGGGAGCAGTTCTTC. This sequence encodes CASSLPSREQFF. The chain recombines TRBV12-3 or TRBV12-4 with TRBJ2-1, with D unclear. CDR3 size: 12 residues. The V gene lost 2 bases and the J gene lost 10 bases, with 9 bases spanning the gap.

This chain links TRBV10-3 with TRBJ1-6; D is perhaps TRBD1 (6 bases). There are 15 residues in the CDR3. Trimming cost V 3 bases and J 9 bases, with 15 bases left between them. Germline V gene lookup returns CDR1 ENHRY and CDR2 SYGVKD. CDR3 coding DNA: TGTGCCATCAGTGAAGGAGGGGGTTCTGGTTCACCCCTCCACTTT. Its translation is CAISEGGGSGSPLHF.

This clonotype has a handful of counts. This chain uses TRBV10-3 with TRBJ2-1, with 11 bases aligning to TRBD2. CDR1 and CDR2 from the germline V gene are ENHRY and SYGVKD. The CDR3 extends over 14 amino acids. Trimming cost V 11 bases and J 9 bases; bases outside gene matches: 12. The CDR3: CALATSGTTTEQFF. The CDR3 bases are TGTGCCCTCGCGACTAGCGGGACGACCACTGAGCAGTTCTTC.

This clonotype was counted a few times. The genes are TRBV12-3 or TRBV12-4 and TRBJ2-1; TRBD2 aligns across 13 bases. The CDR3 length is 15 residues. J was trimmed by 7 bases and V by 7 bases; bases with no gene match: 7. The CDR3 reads CASTTQGLAGNEQFF. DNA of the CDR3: TGTGCCAGCACCACCCAGGGACTAGCGGGAAATGAGCAGTTCTTC.

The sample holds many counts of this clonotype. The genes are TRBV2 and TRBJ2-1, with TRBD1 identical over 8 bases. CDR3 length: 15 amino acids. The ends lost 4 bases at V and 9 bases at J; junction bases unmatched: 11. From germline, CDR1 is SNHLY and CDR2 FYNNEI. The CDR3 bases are TGTGCCAGCAGTGTGGCAGGGGGCGAAGTCGGTGAGCAGTTCTTC. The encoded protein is CASSVAGGEVGEQFF.

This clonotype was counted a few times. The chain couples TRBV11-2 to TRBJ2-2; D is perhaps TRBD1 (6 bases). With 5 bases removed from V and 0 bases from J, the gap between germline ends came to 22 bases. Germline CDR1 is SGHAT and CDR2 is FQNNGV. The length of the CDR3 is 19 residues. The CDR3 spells CASSPRQKDRSANTGELFF. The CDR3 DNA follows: TGTGCCAGCAGCCCACGACAAAAAGACAGGTCCGCGAACACCGGGGAGCTGTTTTTT. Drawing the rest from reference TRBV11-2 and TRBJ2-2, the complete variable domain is EAGVAQSPRYKIIEKRQSVAFWCNPISGHATLYWYQQILGQGPKLLIQFQNNGVVDDSQLPKDRFSAERLKGVDSTLKIQPAKLEDSAVYLCASSPRQKDRSANTGELFFGEGSRLTVL.

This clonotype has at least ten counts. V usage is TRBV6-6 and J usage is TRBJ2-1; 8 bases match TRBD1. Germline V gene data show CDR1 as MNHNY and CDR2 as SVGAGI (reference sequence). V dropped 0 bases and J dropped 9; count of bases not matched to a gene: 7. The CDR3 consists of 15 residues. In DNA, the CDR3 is TGTGCCAGCAGTTACTCGATGACAGGGGTAGGTGAGCAGTTCTTC. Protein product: CASSYSMTGVGEQFF.

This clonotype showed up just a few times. CDR3 nucleotides: TGCGCCAGCAGCCCAGGACAGGGGATCGGCAACACTGAAGCTTTCTTT. It yields the protein CASSPGQGIGNTEAFF. The chain joins TRBV5-1 to TRBJ1-1; 9 nucleotides line up with TRBD1. This CDR3 is 16 amino acids long. V shed 4 bases, J shed 2 bases, and the junction held 9 bases outside the gene matches. Germline V gives CDR1 SGHRS, CDR2 YFSETQ.

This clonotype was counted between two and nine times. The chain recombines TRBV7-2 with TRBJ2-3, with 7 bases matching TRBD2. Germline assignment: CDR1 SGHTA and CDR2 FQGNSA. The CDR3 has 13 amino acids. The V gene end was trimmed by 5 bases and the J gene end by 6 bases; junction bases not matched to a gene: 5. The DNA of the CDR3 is TGTGCCAGCAGCCGGGGGGTCCGGGATACGCAGTATTTT. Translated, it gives CASSRGVRDTQYF.

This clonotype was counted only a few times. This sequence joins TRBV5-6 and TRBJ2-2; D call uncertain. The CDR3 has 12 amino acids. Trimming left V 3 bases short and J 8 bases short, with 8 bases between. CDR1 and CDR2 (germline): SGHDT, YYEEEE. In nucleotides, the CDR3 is TGTGCCAGCAGCTCGTGGCGTGGGGAGCTGTTTTTT. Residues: CASSSWRGELFF.

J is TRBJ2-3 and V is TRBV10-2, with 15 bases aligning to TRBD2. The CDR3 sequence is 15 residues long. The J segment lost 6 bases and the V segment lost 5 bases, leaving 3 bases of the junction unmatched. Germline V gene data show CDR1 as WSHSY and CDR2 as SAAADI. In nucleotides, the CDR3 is TGCGCCAGCAGTCGGACTAGCGGGAGGGCGGATACGCAGTATTTT. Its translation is CASSRTSGRADTQYF.

CDR3 coding DNA: TGTGCCAGCAGCCCCCGCGGGGGGGAGACCCAGTACTTC. Encoded protein: CASSPRGGETQYF. The gene calls are TRBV7-3 and TRBJ2-5; 8 bases line up with TRBD2. V dropped 5 bases and J dropped 5; count of bases not matched to a gene: 4. The CDR3 has 13 residues. The germline V gene has CDR1 SGHTA and CDR2 FQGTGA.

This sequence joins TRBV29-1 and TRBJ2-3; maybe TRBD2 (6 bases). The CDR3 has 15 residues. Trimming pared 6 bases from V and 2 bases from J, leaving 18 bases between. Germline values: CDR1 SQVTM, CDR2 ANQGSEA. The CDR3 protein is CSVQVSSGVTDTQYF. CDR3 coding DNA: TGCAGCGTGCAAGTGAGTAGCGGAGTCACAGATACGCAGTATTTT.

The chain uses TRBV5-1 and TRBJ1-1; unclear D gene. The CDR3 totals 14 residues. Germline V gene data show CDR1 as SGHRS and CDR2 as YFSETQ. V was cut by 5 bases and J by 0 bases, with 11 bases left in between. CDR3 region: CASRWAEMNTEAFF. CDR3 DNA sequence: TGCGCCAGCAGATGGGCAGAGATGAACACTGAAGCTTTCTTT.

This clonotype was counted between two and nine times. As DNA, the CDR3 is TGTGCCAGCAGTGCTAAGGGCTACGAGCAGTACTTC. Amino acid sequence: CASSAKGYEQYF. The V gene is TRBV6-1, the J gene TRBJ2-7, with D unresolved. Germline assignment: CDR1 MNHNS and CDR2 SASEGT. With 4 bases removed from V and 3 bases from J, the gap between germline ends came to 7 bases. The CDR3 has 12 amino acids.

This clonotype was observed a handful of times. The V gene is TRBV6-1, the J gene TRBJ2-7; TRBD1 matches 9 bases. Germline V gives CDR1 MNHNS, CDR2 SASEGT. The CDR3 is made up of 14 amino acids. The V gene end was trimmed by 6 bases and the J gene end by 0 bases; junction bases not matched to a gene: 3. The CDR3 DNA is TGTGCCAGCAGGGACAGGGGTCTCTCCTACGAGCAGTACTTC. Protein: CASRDRGLSYEQYF.

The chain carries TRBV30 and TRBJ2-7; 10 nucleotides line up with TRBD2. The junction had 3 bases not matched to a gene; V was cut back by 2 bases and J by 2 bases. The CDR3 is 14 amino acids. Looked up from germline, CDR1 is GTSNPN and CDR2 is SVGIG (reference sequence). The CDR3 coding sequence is TGTGCCTGGAGTTCACTAGCGGGGCCCTACGAGCAGTACTTC. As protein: CAWSSLAGPYEQYF.

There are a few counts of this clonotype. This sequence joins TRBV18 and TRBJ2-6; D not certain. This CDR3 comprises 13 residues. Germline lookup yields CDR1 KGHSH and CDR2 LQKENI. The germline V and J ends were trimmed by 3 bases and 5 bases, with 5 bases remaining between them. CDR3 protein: CASSPDWANVLTF. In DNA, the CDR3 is TGTGCCAGCTCACCCGACTGGGCCAACGTCCTGACTTTC.

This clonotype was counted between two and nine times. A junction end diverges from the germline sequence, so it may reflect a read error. CDR3 in amino acids: CVSSPQRERRQPQHF. The CDR3 DNA reads as TGTGTCAGCTCACCACAGAGAGAGAGGCGTCAGCCCCAGCATTTT. V and J are TRBV18 and TRBJ1-5; D is undetermined. The CDR3 spans 15 residues. Per the germline V gene, CDR1 is KGHSH and CDR2 is LQKENI.